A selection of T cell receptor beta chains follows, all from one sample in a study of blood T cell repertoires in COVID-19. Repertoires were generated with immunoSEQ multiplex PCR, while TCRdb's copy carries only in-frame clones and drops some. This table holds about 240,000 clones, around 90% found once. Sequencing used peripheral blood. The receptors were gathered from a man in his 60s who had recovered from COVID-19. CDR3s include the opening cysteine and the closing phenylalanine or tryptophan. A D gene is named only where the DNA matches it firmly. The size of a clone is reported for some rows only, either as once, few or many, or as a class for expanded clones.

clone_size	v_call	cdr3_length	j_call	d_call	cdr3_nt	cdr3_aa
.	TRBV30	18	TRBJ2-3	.	TGTGCCTGGAGTGTTGAGGGTAGAGTAATTCCTAGCACAGATACGCAGTATTTT	CAWSVEGRVIPSTDTQYF
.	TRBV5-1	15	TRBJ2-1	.	TGCGCCAGCAGCTTGGAATGGAGGGGGCCGGATGAGCAGTTCTTC	CASSLEWRGPDEQFF
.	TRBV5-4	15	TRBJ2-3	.	TGTGCCAGCAGCTTGTACGCGGGAAGCACAGATACGCAGTATTTT	CASSLYAGSTDTQYF
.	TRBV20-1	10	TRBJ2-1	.	TGCAGTGCTAGCCGCGGGGCTCAGTTCTTC	CSASRGAQFF
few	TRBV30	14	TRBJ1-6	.	TGTGCCTGGAACAGGGAAACGCAAGGTTCACCCCTCCACTTT	CAWNRETQGSPLHF
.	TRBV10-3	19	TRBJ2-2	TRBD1	TGTGCCATCAGTGAGTCCCCCGACAGGGGGGTTCCGGGAACCGGGGAGCTGTTTTTT	CAISESPDRGVPGTGELFF
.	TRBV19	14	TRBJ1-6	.	TGTGCCAGTAGTGTAGACAGACTTAATTCACCCCTCCACTTT	CASSVDRLNSPLHF
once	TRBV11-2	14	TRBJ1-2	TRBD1	TGTGCCAGCAGCTTATACCAGGGGGCCGCTGGCTACACCTTC	CASSLYQGAAGYTF
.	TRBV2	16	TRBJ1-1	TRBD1	TGTGCCAGCAGTGAAGAAGGGACAGAAACGAACACTGAAGCTTTCTTT	CASSEEGTETNTEAFF
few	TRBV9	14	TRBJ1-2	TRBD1	TGTGCCAGCAGCGTGGGACAGGGGGCGAGTGGCTACACCTTC	CASSVGQGASGYTF
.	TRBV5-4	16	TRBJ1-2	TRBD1	TGTGCCAGCAGCTTGATCCACCGGGACAGGGGCAGTGGCTACACCTTC	CASSLIHRDRGSGYTF
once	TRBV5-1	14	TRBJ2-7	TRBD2	TGCGCCAGCGCGCCCAGCGGGGGCTCCTACGAGCAGTACTTC	CASAPSGGSYEQYF
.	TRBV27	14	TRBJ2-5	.	TGTGCCAGCAGTCCCCGCCCAGTGGTGGAGACCCAGTACTTC	CASSPRPVVETQYF
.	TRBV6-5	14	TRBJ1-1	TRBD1	TGTGCCAGCAGCTACGGACAGGGGACCACTGAAGCTTTCTTT	CASSYGQGTTEAFF
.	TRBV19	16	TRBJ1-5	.	TGTGCCAGTAGTAAAACAGGTTTACTTAGCAATCAGCCCCAGCATTTT	CASSKTGLLSNQPQHF
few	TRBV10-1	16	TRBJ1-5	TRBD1	TGCGCCAGCAGTGAGGGCGGACAGGGTCTCAATCAGCCCCAGCATTTT	CASSEGGQGLNQPQHF
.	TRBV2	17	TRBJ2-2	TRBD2	TGTGCCAGCAGTGAGGCTAGCGGGGGGACGTACACCGGGGAGCTGTTTTTT	CASSEASGGTYTGELFF
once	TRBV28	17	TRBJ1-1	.	TGTGCCAGCAGACCTCCGGCTTGGGGGGGGGATAACACTGAAGCTTTCTTT	CASRPPAWGGDNTEAFF
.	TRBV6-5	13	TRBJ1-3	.	TGTGCCGCTAAGCGGATTTTGGGAAACACCATATATTTT	CAAKRILGNTIYF
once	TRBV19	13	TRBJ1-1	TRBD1	TGTGCCAGTAGGGAAGGGGGCAGGACTGAAGCTTTCTTT	CASREGGRTEAFF
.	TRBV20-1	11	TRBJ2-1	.	TGCAGTGCTAGGAAACAAGTTGAGCAGTTCTTC	CSARKQVEQFF
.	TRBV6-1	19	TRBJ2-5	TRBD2	TGTGCCAGCAGTGAAGGGTCGCTAGCGGGGGGGCCTTACCAAGAGACCCAGTACTTC	CASSEGSLAGGPYQETQYF
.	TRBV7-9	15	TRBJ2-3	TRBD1	TGTGCCAGCAGCTCAACGACAGGGGGCGAAGATACGCAGTATTTT	CASSSTTGGEDTQYF
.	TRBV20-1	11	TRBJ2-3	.	TGCAGTGCTAGGTTAACAGATACGCAGTATTTT	CSARLTDTQYF
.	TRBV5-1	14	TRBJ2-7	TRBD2	TGCGCCAGCAATCTAGCGGGGGCAACTTACGAGCAGTACTTC	CASNLAGATYEQYF
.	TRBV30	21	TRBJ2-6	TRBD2	TGTGCCTGGAGTGTACAGAGGGGGTTTAGCGGGGTTAGCTCTGGGGCCAACGTCCTGACTTTC	CAWSVQRGFSGVSSGANVLTF
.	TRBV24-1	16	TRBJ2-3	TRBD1	TGTGCCACCAGTGAAACCGGGACAGCTAGCACAGATACGCAGTATTTT	CATSETGTASTDTQYF
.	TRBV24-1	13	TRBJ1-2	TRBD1	TGTGCCACCAGTGGGACAGGGTACTATGGCTACACCTTC	CATSGTGYYGYTF
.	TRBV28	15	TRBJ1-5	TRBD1	TGTGCCAGCAGCCCGGCGGGGACAGGCGGAAAGCCCCAGCATTTT	CASSPAGTGGKPQHF
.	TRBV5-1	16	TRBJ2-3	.	TGCGCCAGCAGCAGCCACGGACTACTCCGCACAGATACGCAGTATTTT	CASSSHGLLRTDTQYF
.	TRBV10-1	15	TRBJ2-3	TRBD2	TGCGCCAGCAGTGATACTAGCGGGGGTTCAGATACGCAGTATTTT	CASSDTSGGSDTQYF
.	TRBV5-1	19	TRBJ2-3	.	TGCGCCAGCAGCTCCAACGAGGACAGTTACTACCCTAGCACAGATACGCAGTATTTT	CASSSNEDSYYPSTDTQYF